This T cell receptor (beta chain) was obtained from a study of shared clonotypes between healthy human individuals. CDR1 SGHDT and CDR2 YYEEEE come from the germline V gene. V gave up 4 bases and J gave up 4 bases, with 6 bases separating them. CDR3 length: 12 amino acids. Assay: immunoSEQ multiplex PCR; the TCRdb copy retains only in-frame clones and omits some. The profile shows roughly 720,000 clones, about 90% of them singletons. This chain connects TRBV5-6 to TRBJ2-1; D gene unclear. Sequenced input: memory CD8+ T cells from PBMCs. Noted subset: CD45RO+ cells pooled with CCR7-negative TemRA cells. The sequence derives from a man aged 18 to 30 in good health. Some clones in this sample may be carry-over from other donors' samples. The CDR3 reads CASSTAYNEQFF. CDR3 nucleotide sequence: TGTGCCAGCAGCACGGCTTACAATGAGCAGTTCTTC.